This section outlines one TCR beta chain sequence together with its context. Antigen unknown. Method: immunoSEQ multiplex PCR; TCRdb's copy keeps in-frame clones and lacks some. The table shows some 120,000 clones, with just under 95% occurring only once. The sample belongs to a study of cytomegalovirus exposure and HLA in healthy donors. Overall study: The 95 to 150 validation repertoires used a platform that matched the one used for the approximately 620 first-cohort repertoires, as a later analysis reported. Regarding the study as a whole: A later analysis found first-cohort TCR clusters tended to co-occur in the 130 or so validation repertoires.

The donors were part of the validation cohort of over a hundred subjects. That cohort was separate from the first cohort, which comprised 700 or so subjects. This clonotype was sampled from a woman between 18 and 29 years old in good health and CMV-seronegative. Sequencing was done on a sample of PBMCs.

For the CDR3, the DNA is TGTGCCAGCACCACGGGGGGACAGCCCCAGCATTTT. Protein product: CASTTGGQPQHF. The chain combines TRBV6-5 with TRBJ1-5, with D maybe TRBD1 (5 bases). V gave up 7 bases and J gave up 7 bases, with 11 bases separating them. The CDR3 consists of 12 residues. Germline values: CDR1 MNHEY, CDR2 SVGAGI.